Listed here is a single T cell receptor beta chain. Method: immunoSEQ multiplex PCR; TCRdb's copy keeps in-frame clones and lacks some. The profile shows some 760,000 clones, approximately 85% of them singletons. These data belong to a study of shared T cell receptors in the human thymus. The CDR3 length is 13 residues. CDR1 and CDR2 (germline): LNHDA, SQIVND (reference sequence). Trimming shortened V by 6 bases and J by 8 bases, and 11 bases separated the two germline ends. These same records also appear under a second study, on human thymus T cells. That investigation notes: The thymus tissue came from resections taken during corrective heart surgery.

The sample taken for sequencing was thymocytes. The chain couples TRBV19 to TRBJ1-6; D not certain. The sequence derives from a girl under three years old with a congenital heart defect. The CDR3 bases are TGTGCCAGTAGGAGATCCGAGGATTCACCCCTCCACTTT. Translating gives CASRRSEDSPLHF. Complete variable domain (other parts from reference TRBV19 and TRBJ1-6): DGGITQSPKYLFRKEGQNVTLSCEQNLNHDAMYWYRQDPGQGLRLIYYSQIVNDFQKGDIAEGYSVSREKKESFPLTVTSAQKNPTAFYLCASRRSEDSPLHFGNGTRLTVT.